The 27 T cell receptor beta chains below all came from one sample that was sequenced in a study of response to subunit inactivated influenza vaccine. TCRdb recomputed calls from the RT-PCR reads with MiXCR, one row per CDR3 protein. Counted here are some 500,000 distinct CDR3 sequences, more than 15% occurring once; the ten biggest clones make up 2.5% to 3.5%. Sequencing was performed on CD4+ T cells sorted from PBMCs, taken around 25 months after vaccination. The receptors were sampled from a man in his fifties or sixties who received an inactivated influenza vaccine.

The CDR3 DNA reads as TGCGCCAGCAGTGCCCAATACGGACAGTCAGGCATTCAGTACTTC. Translation gives CASSAQYGQSGIQYF. The chain couples TRBV10-1 to TRBJ2-4, with D possibly being TRBD1 (6 bases). Germline CDR1 reads WNHNN; CDR2 reads SYGVQD (reference sequence). Trimming removed 4 bases from V and 9 bases from J, with 19 bases in between. The CDR3 is made up of 15 amino acids.

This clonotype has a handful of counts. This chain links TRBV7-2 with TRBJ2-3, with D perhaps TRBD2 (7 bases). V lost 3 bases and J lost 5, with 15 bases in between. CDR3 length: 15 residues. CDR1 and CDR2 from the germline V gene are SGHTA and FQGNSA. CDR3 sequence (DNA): TGTGCCAGCAGCTTTTCCCCGGGGGGCAGAGATACGCAGTATTTT. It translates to CASSFSPGGRDTQYF.

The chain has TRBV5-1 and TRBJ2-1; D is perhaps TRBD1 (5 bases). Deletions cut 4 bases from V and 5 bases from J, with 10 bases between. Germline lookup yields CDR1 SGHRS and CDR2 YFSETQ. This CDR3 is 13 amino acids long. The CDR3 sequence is CASSQGSHNEQFF. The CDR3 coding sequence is TGCGCCAGCAGCCAGGGTTCACACAATGAGCAGTTCTTC.

The CDR3 DNA follows: TGTGCCAGCAGTGAAGGGCAGGGGTTCTCCTACGAGCAGTACTTC. Protein: CASSEGQGFSYEQYF. The chain uses TRBV6-1 and TRBJ2-7; perhaps TRBD1 as D (6 bases). With 1 base removed from V and 0 bases from J, the gap between germline ends came to 10 bases. The CDR3 spans 15 residues. Per the germline V gene, CDR1 is MNHNS and CDR2 is SASEGT.

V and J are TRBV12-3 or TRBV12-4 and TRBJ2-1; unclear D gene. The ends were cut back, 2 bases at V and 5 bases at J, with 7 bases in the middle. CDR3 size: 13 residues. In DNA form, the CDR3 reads TGTGCCAGCAGTTTACGGCCTAACAATGAGCAGTTCTTC. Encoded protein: CASSLRPNNEQFF.

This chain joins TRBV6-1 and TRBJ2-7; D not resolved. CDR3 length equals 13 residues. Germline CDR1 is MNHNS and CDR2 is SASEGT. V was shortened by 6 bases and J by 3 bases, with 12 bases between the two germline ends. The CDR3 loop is CASRPGHLYEQYF. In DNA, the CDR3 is TGTGCCAGCAGACCTGGGCACCTCTACGAGCAGTACTTC.

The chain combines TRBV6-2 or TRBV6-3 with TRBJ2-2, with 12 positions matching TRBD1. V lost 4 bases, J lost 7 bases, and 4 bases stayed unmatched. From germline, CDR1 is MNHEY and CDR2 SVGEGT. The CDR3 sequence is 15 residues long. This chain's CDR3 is CASSFGTGGLGELFF. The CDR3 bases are TGTGCCAGCAGTTTCGGGACAGGGGGCCTCGGGGAGCTGTTTTTT.

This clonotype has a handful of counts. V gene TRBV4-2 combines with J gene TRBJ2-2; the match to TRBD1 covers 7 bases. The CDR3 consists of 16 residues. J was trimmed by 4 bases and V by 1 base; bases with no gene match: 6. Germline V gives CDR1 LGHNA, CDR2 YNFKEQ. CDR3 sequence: CASSQGSGQTTGELFF. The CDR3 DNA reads TGTGCCAGCAGCCAAGGATCGGGACAGACCACCGGGGAGCTGTTTTTT.

CDR3 sequence: CASSFSGGYTF. Here the CDR3 DNA reads TGTGCCAGCAGTTTTTCCGGTGGCTACACCTTC. The chain has TRBV6-2 or TRBV6-3 and TRBJ1-2, with D hard to call. The CDR3 runs to 11 residues. Trimming pared 4 bases from V and 7 bases from J, leaving 7 bases between. Germline V gene sequence: CDR1 MNHEY, CDR2 SVGEGT.

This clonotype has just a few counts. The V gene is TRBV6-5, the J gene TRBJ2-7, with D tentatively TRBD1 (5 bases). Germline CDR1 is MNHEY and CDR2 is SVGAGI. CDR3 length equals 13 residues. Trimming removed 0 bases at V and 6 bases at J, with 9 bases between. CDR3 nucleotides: TGTGCCAGCAGTTACTCGATTAGGGGCGAGCAGTACTTC. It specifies CASSYSIRGEQYF.

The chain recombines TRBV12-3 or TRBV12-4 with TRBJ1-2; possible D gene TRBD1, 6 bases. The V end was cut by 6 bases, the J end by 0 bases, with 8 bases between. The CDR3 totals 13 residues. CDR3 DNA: TGTGCCAGCAGGGGGGCTGCTAACTATGGCTACACCTTC. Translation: CASRGAANYGYTF.

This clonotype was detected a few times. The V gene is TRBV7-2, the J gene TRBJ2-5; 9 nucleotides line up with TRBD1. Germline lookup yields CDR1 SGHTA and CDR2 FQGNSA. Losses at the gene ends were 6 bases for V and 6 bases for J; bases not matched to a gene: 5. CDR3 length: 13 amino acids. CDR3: CASRTGTGKTQYF. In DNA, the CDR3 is TGTGCCAGCAGAACCGGGACAGGGAAGACCCAGTACTTC.

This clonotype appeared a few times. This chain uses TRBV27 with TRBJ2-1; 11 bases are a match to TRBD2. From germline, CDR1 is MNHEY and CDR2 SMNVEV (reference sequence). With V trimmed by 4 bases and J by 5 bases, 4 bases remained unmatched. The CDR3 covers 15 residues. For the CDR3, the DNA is TGTGCCAGCAGTTCTTTAGCGGGAGGGGACAATGAGCAGTTCTTC. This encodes CASSSLAGGDNEQFF.

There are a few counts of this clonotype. CDR3 nucleotide sequence: TGTGCCAGTACCGGGACACTCAACACTGAAGCTTTCTTT. As protein: CASTGTLNTEAFF. This chain links TRBV6-1 with TRBJ1-1, with D perhaps matching TRBD1 (6 bases). The CDR3 covers 13 residues. V lost 9 bases and J 2 bases, leaving 13 bases between the germline ends. The germline V gene has CDR1 MNHNS and CDR2 SASEGT.

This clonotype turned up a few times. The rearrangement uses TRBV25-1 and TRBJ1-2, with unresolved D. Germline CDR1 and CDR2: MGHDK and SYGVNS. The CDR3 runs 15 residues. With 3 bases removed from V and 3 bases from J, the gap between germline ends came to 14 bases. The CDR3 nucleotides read TGTGCCAGCAGTGAGGCCTCCGGGGTACACTATGGCTACACCTTC. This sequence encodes CASSEASGVHYGYTF.

CDR3 DNA: TGCAGTGCTAGAGATGGTACAGGGGGCGCGGGGTCACCCCTCCACTTT. This encodes CSARDGTGGAGSPLHF. V gene TRBV20-1 combines with J gene TRBJ1-6; 9 bases align to TRBD1. This CDR3 spans 16 amino acids. Germline lookup yields CDR1 DFQATT and CDR2 SNEGSKA (reference sequence). The trim removed 0 bases at V and 10 bases at J, leaving 10 bases unmatched.

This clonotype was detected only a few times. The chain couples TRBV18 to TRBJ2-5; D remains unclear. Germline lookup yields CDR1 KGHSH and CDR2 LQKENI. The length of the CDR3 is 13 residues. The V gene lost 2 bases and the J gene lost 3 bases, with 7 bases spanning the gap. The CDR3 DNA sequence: TGTGCCAGCTCACCAAGGCCGAAAGAGACCCAGTACTTC. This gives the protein CASSPRPKETQYF. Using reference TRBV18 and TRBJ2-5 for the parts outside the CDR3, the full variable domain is NAGVMQNPRHLVRRRGQEARLRCSPMKGHSHVYWYRQLPEEGLKFMVYLQKENIIDESGMPKERFSAEFPKEGPSILRIQQVVRGDSAAYFCASSPRPKETQYFGPGTRLLVL.

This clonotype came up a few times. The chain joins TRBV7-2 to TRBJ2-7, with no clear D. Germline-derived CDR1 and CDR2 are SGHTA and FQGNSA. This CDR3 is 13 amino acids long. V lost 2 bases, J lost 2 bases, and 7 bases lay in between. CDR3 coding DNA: TGTGCCAGCAGCTTATTCAGAGCCTACGAGCAGTACTTC. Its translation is CASSLFRAYEQYF.

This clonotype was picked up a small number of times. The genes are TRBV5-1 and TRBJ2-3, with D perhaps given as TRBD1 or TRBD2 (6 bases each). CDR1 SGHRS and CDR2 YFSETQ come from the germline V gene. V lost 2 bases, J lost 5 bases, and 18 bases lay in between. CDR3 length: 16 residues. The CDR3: CASSFTSGGLRDTQYF. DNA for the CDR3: TGCGCCAGCAGCTTCACCTCCGGGGGCCTTAGAGATACGCAGTATTTT.

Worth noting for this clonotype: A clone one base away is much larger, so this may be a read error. As DNA, the CDR3 is TGTGCCGGCAGCCAAGCAGCGGGAGTCTCCTACAATGAGCAGTTCTTC. Translating gives CAGSQAAGVSYNEQFF. J is TRBJ2-1 and V is TRBV3-1, with 8 bases that match TRBD2. Germline V CDR1 and CDR2: LGHDT, YNNKEL (reference sequence). This CDR3 spans 16 amino acids.

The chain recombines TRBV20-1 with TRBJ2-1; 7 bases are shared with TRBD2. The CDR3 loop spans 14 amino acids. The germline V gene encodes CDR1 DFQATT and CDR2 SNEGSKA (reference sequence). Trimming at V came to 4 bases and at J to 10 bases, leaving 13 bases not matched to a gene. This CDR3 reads CSATPQSSGVEQFF. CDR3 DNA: TGCAGTGCTACACCCCAGTCCAGCGGGGTCGAGCAGTTCTTC.

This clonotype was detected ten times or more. The CDR3 protein is CSVDLQGNYGYTF. The CDR3 DNA sequence: TGCAGCGTTGACTTGCAGGGAAACTATGGCTACACCTTC. The chain carries TRBV29-1 and TRBJ1-2; D is perhaps TRBD1 (5 bases). The CDR3 runs 13 residues. Germline assignment: CDR1 SQVTM and CDR2 ANQGSEA. Trimming shortened V by 3 bases and J by 2 bases, and 10 bases separated the two germline ends.

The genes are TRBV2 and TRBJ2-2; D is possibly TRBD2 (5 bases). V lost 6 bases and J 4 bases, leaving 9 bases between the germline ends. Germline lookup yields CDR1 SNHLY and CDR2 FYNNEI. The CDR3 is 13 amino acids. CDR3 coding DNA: TGTGCCAGCAGAGAGGGATTCACCGGGGAGCTGTTTTTT. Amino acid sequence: CASREGFTGELFF. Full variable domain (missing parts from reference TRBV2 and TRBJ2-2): EPEVTQTPSHQVTQMGQEVILRCVPISNHLYFYWYRQILGQKVEFLVSFYNNEISEKSEIFDDQFSVERPDGSNFTLKIRSTKLEDSAMYFCASREGFTGELFFGEGSRLTVL.

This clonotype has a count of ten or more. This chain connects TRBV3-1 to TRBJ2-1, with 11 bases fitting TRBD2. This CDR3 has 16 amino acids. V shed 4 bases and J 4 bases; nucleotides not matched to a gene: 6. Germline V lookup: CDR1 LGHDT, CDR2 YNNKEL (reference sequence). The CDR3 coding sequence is TGTGCCAGCAGCCGAACTAGCGGGGGATTTTACAATGAGCAGTTCTTC. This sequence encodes CASSRTSGGFYNEQFF.

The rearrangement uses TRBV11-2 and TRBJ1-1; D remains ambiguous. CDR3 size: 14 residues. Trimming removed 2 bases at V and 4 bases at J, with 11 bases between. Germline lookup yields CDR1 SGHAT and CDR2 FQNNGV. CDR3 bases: TGTGCCAGCAGCTTAACGGACGAGTCCACTGAAGCTTTCTTT. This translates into CASSLTDESTEAFF.

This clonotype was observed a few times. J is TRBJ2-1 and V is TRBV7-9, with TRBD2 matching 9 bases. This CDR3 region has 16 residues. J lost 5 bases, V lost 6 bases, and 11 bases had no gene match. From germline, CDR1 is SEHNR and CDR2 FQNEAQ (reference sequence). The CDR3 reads CASRHLKRGVDNEQFF. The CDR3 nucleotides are TGTGCCAGCAGGCATCTTAAGCGGGGGGTAGACAATGAGCAGTTCTTC. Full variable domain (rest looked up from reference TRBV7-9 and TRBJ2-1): DTGVSQNPRHKITKRGQNVTFRCDPISEHNRLYWYRQTLGQGPEFLTYFQNEAQLEKSRLLSDRFSAERPKGSFSTLEIQRTEQGDSAMYLCASRHLKRGVDNEQFFGPGTRLTVL.

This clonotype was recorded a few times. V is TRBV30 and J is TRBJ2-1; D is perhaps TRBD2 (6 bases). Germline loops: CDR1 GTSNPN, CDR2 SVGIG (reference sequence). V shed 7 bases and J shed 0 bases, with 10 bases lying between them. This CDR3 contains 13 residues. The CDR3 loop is CASAGSSYNEQFF. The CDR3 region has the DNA TGTGCCTCCGCGGGGAGCTCCTACAATGAGCAGTTCTTC.